This T cell receptor beta chain was documented in a study of cytomegalovirus exposure and HLA in healthy donors. The protocol was immunoSEQ multiplex PCR, while the TCRdb copy is restricted to in-frame clones and leaves out a portion. The table records some 250,000 clones, around 91% of them present only once. V shed 1 base, J shed 7 bases, and the junction held 9 bases outside the gene matches. The length of the CDR3 is 18 residues. Germline CDR1 is LNHNV and CDR2 is YYDKDF (reference sequence). The receptor comes from a woman in her thirties in good health and CMV-seronegative. This rearrangement joins TRBV15 to TRBJ2-1; 14 positions agree with TRBD2. Sequences were obtained from PBMCs. The CDR3 sequence is CATSRGLAGGGEGNEQFF. The DNA of the CDR3 is TGTGCCACCAGCAGAGGACTAGCGGGAGGGGGTGAGGGGAATGAGCAGTTCTTC.